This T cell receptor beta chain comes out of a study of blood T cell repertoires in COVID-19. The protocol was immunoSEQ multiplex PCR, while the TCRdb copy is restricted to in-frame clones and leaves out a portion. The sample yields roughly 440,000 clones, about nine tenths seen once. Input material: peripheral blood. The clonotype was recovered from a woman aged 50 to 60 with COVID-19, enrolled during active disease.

The CDR3 here is CASSHHRDRGVGGYTF. The DNA of the CDR3 is TGCGCCAGCAGCCACCACCGGGACAGGGGCGTTGGTGGCTACACCTTC. V is TRBV4-1 and J is TRBJ1-2; TRBD1 agrees at 10 bases. There are 16 residues in the CDR3. The J segment lost 7 bases and the V segment lost 3 bases, leaving 11 bases of the junction unmatched. Germline CDR1 reads MGHRA; CDR2 reads YSYEKL.